These 30 T cell receptor beta chains share one sample of origin, sequenced in a study of cytomegalovirus exposure and HLA in healthy donors. PCR amplification relied on 60 Vbeta primers (plus 13 Jbeta primers). Assay: immunoSEQ multiplex PCR; the TCRdb copy retains only in-frame clones and omits some. The sample contains 60,000 to 70,000 clones, approximately 80% of which appear only once. The sample was PBMCs. These receptor sequences come from a young woman in good health and CMV-seronegative.

V is TRBV4-3 and J is TRBJ1-4; D is unclear. CDR3 length equals 14 residues. CDR1 and CDR2 from the germline V gene are LGHNA and YSLEER. V shed 0 bases and J shed 7 bases, with 9 bases lying between them. CDR3 nucleotide sequence: TGCGCCAGCAGCCAAGAAGGGAGCCGTGAAAAACTGTTTTTT. Translated, it gives CASSQEGSREKLFF.

The rearrangement uses TRBV30 and TRBJ2-7; 13 positions match TRBD2. The ends lost 3 bases at V and 3 bases at J; junction bases unmatched: 8. Germline values: CDR1 GTSNPN, CDR2 SVGIG (reference sequence). This CDR3 contains 16 residues. CDR3 protein: CAWSEGTSGANYEQYF. The CDR3 nucleotides are TGTGCCTGGAGCGAAGGGACTAGCGGGGCGAACTACGAGCAGTACTTC.

The rearrangement joins TRBV5-4 to TRBJ1-2; the match to TRBD1 covers 12 bases. Germline CDR1 reads SGHNT; CDR2 reads YYREEE (reference sequence). V was pared by 3 bases and J by 8 bases, with 11 bases of the junction left unmatched. This CDR3 is built from 16 residues. CDR3 residues: CASSWGTGGTLGGYTF. The CDR3 bases are TGTGCCAGCAGCTGGGGGACAGGGGGCACCCTGGGGGGCTACACCTTC. Based on the CDR3 plus reference TRBV5-4 and TRBJ1-2, the full variable domain is ETGVTQSPTHLIKTRGQQVTLRCSSQSGHNTVSWYQQALGQGPQFIFQYYREEENGRGNFPPRFSGLQFPNYSSELNVNALELDDSALYLCASSWGTGGTLGGYTFGSGTRLTVV.

The chain combines TRBV29-1 with TRBJ1-1; unclear D gene. CDR1 and CDR2 from the germline V gene are SQVTM and ANQGSEA. CDR3 length: 12 amino acids. Between the trimmed V and J ends, which lost 2 bases and 1 base, there was a span of 5 bases. CDR3 nucleotide sequence: TGCAGCGTTGAAACTCCGAACACTGAAGCTTTCTTT. Translating it yields CSVETPNTEAFF.

This clone turned up a few times. The chain couples TRBV18 to TRBJ1-1; 10 nucleotides line up with TRBD1. The V gene's germline CDR1 is KGHSH and CDR2 LQKENI. The ends lost 4 bases at V and 1 base at J; junction bases unmatched: 12. The CDR3 length is 18 residues. CDR3 coding DNA: TGTGCCAGCTCACAAAGATCGCGGACAGGGGGGGGGAACACTGAAGCTTTCTTT. This codes for CASSQRSRTGGGNTEAFF.

The chain joins TRBV5-8 to TRBJ2-5, with TRBD2 matching over 9 bases. The germline V gene has CDR1 SGHTS and CDR2 YDEGEE. The CDR3 runs 15 residues. Unmatched junction bases numbered 6, after V lost 4 bases and J lost 2 bases. The CDR3 is CASSKTSGGQETQYF. In DNA, the CDR3 is TGTGCCAGCAGCAAGACTAGCGGAGGACAAGAGACCCAGTACTTC.

In this sample, this clone turned up a few times. This chain uses TRBV27 with TRBJ1-5, with 8 bases fitting TRBD1. From germline, CDR1 is MNHEY and CDR2 SMNVEV (reference sequence). The CDR3 is 14 residues long. With 5 bases clipped from V and 5 bases from J, the junction kept 5 bases outside the gene matches. CDR3 coding DNA: TGTGCCAGCAGTCTGGGGACAGGCCATCAGCCCCAGCATTTT. Translating gives CASSLGTGHQPQHF.

The table lists this clone with a count of one. This chain uses TRBV30 with TRBJ2-7, with TRBD1 matching 11 bases. CDR1 is GTSNPN, CDR2 SVGIG, per germline (reference sequence). The CDR3 is made up of 15 amino acids. Trimming took 5 bases from V and 2 from J; bases not matched to a gene: 8. CDR3 sequence reads: CAWSGQGASTYEQYF. The CDR3 DNA reads as TGTGCCTGGTCCGGACAGGGGGCAAGTACCTACGAGCAGTACTTC.

The V gene is TRBV4-1, the J gene TRBJ1-2; TRBD1 aligns across 10 bases. Germline V lookup: CDR1 MGHRA, CDR2 YSYEKL. The CDR3 consists of 15 residues. V shed 1 base and J 6 bases; nucleotides not matched to a gene: 5. The DNA of the CDR3 is TGCGCCAGCAGCCAAGTGTCCGACAGGGGGCATGGCTACACCTTC. Protein product: CASSQVSDRGHGYTF.

J is TRBJ2-3 and V is TRBV4-2; 12 bases match TRBD2. After removal of 0 bases from V and 7 bases from J, the junction contained 8 bases not matched to a gene. In germline, CDR1 is LGHNA, CDR2 YNFKEQ. The CDR3 contains 17 residues. CDR3 in amino acids: CASSQDLAGGPSNTQYF. Here the CDR3 DNA reads TGTGCCAGCAGCCAAGATCTAGCGGGAGGGCCGTCAAATACGCAGTATTTT.

The chain recombines TRBV7-2 with TRBJ2-2; D is possibly TRBD2 (6 bases). Germline CDR1 is SGHTA and CDR2 is FQGNSA. This CDR3 region has 17 residues. Trimming shortened V by 4 bases and J by 0 bases, and 15 bases separated the two germline ends. CDR3 sequence (DNA): TGTGCCAGCAGCTCTCCCTCCGGGACTTCGAACACCGGGGAGCTGTTTTTT. Residues: CASSSPSGTSNTGELFF.

This rearrangement joins TRBV5-8 to TRBJ2-7, with TRBD2 identical over 7 bases. Germline values: CDR1 SGHTS, CDR2 YDEGEE. The CDR3 totals 14 residues. V lost 5 bases to trimming and J lost 7 bases; unmatched junction nucleotides: 12. Here the CDR3 DNA reads TGTGCCAGCAGTGTGGGAGGGTCCTACAAGGAGCAGTACTTC. As protein: CASSVGGSYKEQYF.

In its sample, this clone was seen a few times. The V and J genes are TRBV30 and TRBJ1-4, with 7 bases aligning to TRBD1. V gave up 3 bases and J gave up 2 bases; unmatched junction bases: 3. CDR3 length: 14 residues. CDR1 GTSNPN and CDR2 SVGIG come from the germline V gene (reference sequence). The CDR3 here is CAWSRGSTNEKLFF. The CDR3 DNA reads TGTGCCTGGAGCAGGGGGAGTACTAATGAAAAACTGTTTTTT. The variable domain in full, completed from reference TRBV30 and TRBJ1-4, reads SQTIHQWPATLVQPVGSPLSLECTVEGTSNPNLYWYRQAAGRGLQLLFYSVGIGQISSEVPQNLSASRPQDRQFILSSKKLLLSDSGFYLCAWSRGSTNEKLFFGSGTQLSVL.

The rearrangement links TRBV19 to TRBJ1-1, with D possibly being TRBD1 (6 bases). V was clipped by 5 bases and J by 0 bases, with 10 bases between them. CDR3 size: 14 residues. Germline-derived CDR1 and CDR2 are LNHDA and SQIVND (reference sequence). The CDR3 region has the DNA TGTGCCAGTAGTCCAGGGGTGATGAACACTGAAGCTTTCTTT. Translating gives CASSPGVMNTEAFF.

The CDR3 here is CASAVVSYNEQFF. CDR3 coding DNA: TGTGCCAGCGCAGTCGTCTCCTACAATGAGCAGTTCTTC. This chain joins TRBV19 and TRBJ2-1; D is ambiguous. Germline assignment: CDR1 LNHDA and CDR2 SQIVND (reference sequence). The V and J ends lost 9 bases and 0 bases respectively, with 9 bases between them. The CDR3 runs to 13 residues.

The gene calls are TRBV5-4 and TRBJ2-1; 15 bases fit TRBD2. Trimming at V came to 3 bases and at J to 4 bases, leaving 5 bases not matched to a gene. Germline CDR1 is SGHNT and CDR2 is YYREEE (reference sequence). The CDR3 consists of 17 residues. The CDR3 DNA sequence: TGTGCCAGCAGCTGGGGACTAGCGGGAGGCGTTTACAATGAGCAGTTCTTC. Translation: CASSWGLAGGVYNEQFF.

The chain combines TRBV5-6 with TRBJ2-4, with D perhaps matching TRBD1 (5 bases). Germline V gene data show CDR1 as SGHDT and CDR2 as YYEEEE. This CDR3 has 15 residues. V was shortened by 3 bases and J by 0 bases, with 10 bases between the two germline ends. DNA of the CDR3: TGTGCCAGCAGCTCGACAGAACTAGCCAAAAACATTCAGTACTTC. Translation: CASSSTELAKNIQYF.

This clone was picked up a small number of times. The chain combines TRBV7-2 with TRBJ1-5; 7 bases are a match to TRBD1. The CDR3 sequence is 14 residues long. Germline V lookup: CDR1 SGHTA, CDR2 FQGNSA. J was trimmed by 3 bases and V by 5 bases; bases with no gene match: 4. The DNA of the CDR3 is TGTGCCAGCAGCCCCAGGGGGATCAATCAGCCCCAGCATTTT. This encodes CASSPRGINQPQHF.

The chain is built from TRBV9 and TRBJ2-2; 7 nucleotides agree with TRBD2. Trimming at V came to 6 bases and at J to 10 bases, leaving 15 bases not matched to a gene. Germline V gene data show CDR1 as SGDLS and CDR2 as YYNGEE. This CDR3 has 15 amino acids. The CDR3 nucleotides read TGTGCCAGCACCAAGCGGGGCCTCAAATCCGAGGAGCTGTTTTTT. As protein: CASTKRGLKSEELFF.

J is TRBJ1-1 and V is TRBV6-5; no reliable D call. The CDR3 covers 15 residues. V lost 2 bases, J lost 1 base, and 11 bases lay in between. The germline V gene encodes CDR1 MNHEY and CDR2 SVGAGI. The CDR3 DNA reads TGTGCCAGCAGTTACAGAAAGAGAAGGAACACTGAAGCTTTCTTT. This sequence encodes CASSYRKRRNTEAFF.

The genes are TRBV11-1 and TRBJ1-2; TRBD1 matches 7 bases. Germline CDR1 and CDR2: SGHAT and FQDESV (reference sequence). This CDR3 comprises 14 residues. V shed 5 bases and J 3 bases; nucleotides not matched to a gene: 6. CDR3 nucleotide sequence: TGTGCCAGCAGCAGGGACAGTGGGCACTATGGCTACACCTTC. Translation gives CASSRDSGHYGYTF. The full variable domain, its missing parts supplied by reference TRBV11-1 and TRBJ1-2, is EAEVAQSPRYKITEKSQAVAFWCDPISGHATLYWYRQILGQGPELLVQFQDESVVDDSQLPKDRFSAERLKGVDSTLKIQPAELGDSAMYLCASSRDSGHYGYTFGSGTRLTVV.

A few counts support this clone. CDR3: CASLSDGLNQPQHF. The DNA of the CDR3 is TGTGCCAGCTTAAGCGACGGCCTCAATCAGCCCCAGCATTTT. The V call is TRBV18, the J call TRBJ1-5; D is unclear. CDR1 KGHSH and CDR2 LQKENI come from the germline V gene. The CDR3 has 14 amino acids. Trimming pared 7 bases from V and 3 bases from J, leaving 13 bases between.

CDR3 protein: CASRYRQGTEAFF. CDR3 bases: TGTGCCAGTAGGTATCGACAGGGGACTGAAGCTTTCTTT. The V call is TRBV19, the J call TRBJ1-1, with 8 bases that match TRBD1. Germline trimming cut 6 bases from V and 5 bases from J; bases unmatched to any gene: 5. This CDR3 spans 13 amino acids. Germline assignment: CDR1 LNHDA and CDR2 SQIVND (reference sequence).

In nucleotides, the CDR3 is TGCAGCGTTGAATTCTTTAGCGGGAGGCTCCTCTCCTACAATGAGCAGTTCTTC. It encodes CSVEFFSGRLLSYNEQFF. The chain combines TRBV29-1 with TRBJ2-1; 10 bases match TRBD2. The CDR3 sequence is 18 residues long. Germline V gene sequence: CDR1 SQVTM, CDR2 ANQGSEA. V was pared by 2 bases and J by 0 bases, with 10 bases of the junction left unmatched.

The V and J genes are TRBV5-1 and TRBJ1-1, with a weak D call TRBD1 (6 bases). The CDR3 is 13 amino acids. Germline CDR1 reads SGHRS; CDR2 reads YFSETQ. The V and J ends lost 2 bases and 3 bases respectively, with 8 bases between them. CDR3 nucleotide sequence: TGCGCCAGCAGCTTTAACAGGGACACTGAAGCTTTCTTT. It codes for CASSFNRDTEAFF.

The CDR3 nucleotides are TGCGCCAGCAGCCTTACAGGGGCCCCTGGGGCCAACGTCCTGACTTTC. It codes for CASSLTGAPGANVLTF. The chain couples TRBV5-1 to TRBJ2-6, with 7 bases identical to TRBD1. Germline V lookup: CDR1 SGHRS, CDR2 YFSETQ. Trimming cost V 4 bases and J 2 bases; bases outside gene matches: 6. This CDR3 contains 16 residues.

This clone has just a few counts. The rearrangement joins TRBV19 to TRBJ2-1; 9 bases are a match to TRBD1. From germline, CDR1 is LNHDA and CDR2 SQIVND (reference sequence). The CDR3 runs 15 residues. After removal of 3 bases from V and 2 bases from J, the junction contained 2 bases not matched to a gene. This chain's CDR3 is CASSIGTGPYNEQFF. CDR3 bases: TGTGCCAGTAGTATTGGGACAGGGCCCTACAATGAGCAGTTCTTC.

This chain links TRBV5-1 with TRBJ2-1, with 11 bases aligning to TRBD2. Germline loops: CDR1 SGHRS, CDR2 YFSETQ. CDR3 length: 15 residues. Germline trimming cut 5 bases from V and 2 bases from J; bases unmatched to any gene: 3. CDR3 nucleotides: TGCGCCAGCAGAGATAGCGGGGGGGCCTACAATGAGCAGTTCTTC. Translation gives CASRDSGGAYNEQFF.

The CDR3 nucleotides read TGTGCCTGGAGTGTCTGGCTGGATACGCAGTATTTT. Protein product: CAWSVWLDTQYF. The rearrangement links TRBV30 to TRBJ2-3; D is undetermined. The CDR3 is 12 residues long. CDR1 and CDR2 from the germline V gene are GTSNPN and SVGIG (reference sequence). Trimming removed 0 bases from V and 6 bases from J, with 7 bases in between.

The chain joins TRBV19 to TRBJ2-1; 8 bases fit TRBD1. CDR1 and CDR2 (germline): LNHDA, SQIVND (reference sequence). The CDR3 has 15 residues. V lost 4 bases, J lost 5 bases, and 7 bases stayed unmatched. The CDR3 DNA reads as TGTGCCAGTAGTACCGGACAGGGAAGAAACAATGAGCAGTTCTTC. Protein sequence: CASSTGQGRNNEQFF.